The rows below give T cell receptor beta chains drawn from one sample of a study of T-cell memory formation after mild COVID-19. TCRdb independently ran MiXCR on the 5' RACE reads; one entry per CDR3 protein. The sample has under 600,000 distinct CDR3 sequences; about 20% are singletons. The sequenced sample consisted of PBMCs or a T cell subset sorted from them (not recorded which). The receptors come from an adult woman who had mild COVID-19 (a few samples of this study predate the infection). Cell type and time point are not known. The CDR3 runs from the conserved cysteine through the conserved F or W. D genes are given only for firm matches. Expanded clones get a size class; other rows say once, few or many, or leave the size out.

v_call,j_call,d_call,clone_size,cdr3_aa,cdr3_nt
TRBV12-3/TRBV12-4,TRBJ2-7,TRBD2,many,CASSLNGGAYEQYF,TGTGCCAGCAGTTTAAACGGGGGGGCCTACGAGCAGTACTTC
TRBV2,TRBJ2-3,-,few,CASRSIRAGDTQYF,TGTGCCAGCAGGAGTATAAGGGCCGGAGATACGCAGTATTTT
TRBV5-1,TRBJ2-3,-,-,CASSPIRTDTQYF,TGCGCCAGCAGCCCAATCAGGACAGATACGCAGTATTTT
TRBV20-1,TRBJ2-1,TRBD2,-,CSARSGRTPDYNEQFF,TGCAGTGCTAGGAGCGGGAGGACCCCTGATTACAATGAGCAGTTCTTC
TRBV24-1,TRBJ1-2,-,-,CATSGSMGQGGRYTF,TGTGCCACCAGCGGAAGCATGGGGCAGGGTGGCCGATACACCTTC
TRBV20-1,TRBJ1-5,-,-,CSARDLGDSLQPQHF,TGCAGTGCTAGAGATCTGGGGGACTCCTTGCAGCCCCAGCATTTT
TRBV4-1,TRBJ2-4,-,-,CASSPGDGWGIQYF,TGCGCCAGCAGCCCCGGGGACGGCTGGGGCATTCAGTACTTC
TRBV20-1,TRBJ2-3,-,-,CSARITSTDTQYF,TGCAGTGCTAGAATAACCAGCACAGATACGCAGTATTTT
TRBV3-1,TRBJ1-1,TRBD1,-,CASSQGQGSYTEAFF,TGTGCCAGCAGCCAAGGACAGGGGTCGTACACTGAAGCTTTCTTT
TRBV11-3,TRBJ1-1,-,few,CASSYGQTNTEAFF,TGTGCCAGCAGCTACGGACAGACGAACACTGAAGCTTTCTTT
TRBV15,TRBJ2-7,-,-,CATSREGVGFSYEQYF,TGTGCCACCAGCAGAGAAGGCGTCGGATTCTCCTACGAGCAGTACTTC
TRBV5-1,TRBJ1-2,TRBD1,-,CASSWGQGSDGYTF,TGCGCCAGCAGCTGGGGACAGGGGTCGGATGGCTACACCTTC
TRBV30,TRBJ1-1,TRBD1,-,CAWSTPTRGIQNTEAFF,TGTGCCTGGAGTACACCTACCAGGGGGATTCAGAACACTGAAGCTTTCTTT
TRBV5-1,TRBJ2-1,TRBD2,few,CASSPGTSFEQFF,TGCGCCAGCAGCCCCGGGACTAGTTTTGAGCAGTTCTTC
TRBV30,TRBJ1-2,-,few,CAWSRGNGYTF,TGTGCCTGGAGCAGGGGAAATGGCTACACCTTC
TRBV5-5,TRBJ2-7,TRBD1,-,CASSIGQGAVYEQYF,TGTGCCAGCAGCATAGGACAGGGGGCTGTCTACGAGCAGTACTTC
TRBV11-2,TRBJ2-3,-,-,CASSLDAGWGTQYF,TGTGCCAGCAGCTTAGATGCGGGGTGGGGTACGCAGTATTTT
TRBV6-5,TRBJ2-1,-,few,CASSLSGALGAGDGEQFF,TGTGCCAGCAGTCTTTCGGGGGCTCTCGGGGCGGGGGATGGTGAGCAGTTCTTC
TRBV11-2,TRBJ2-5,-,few,CASSSPLASIAETQYF,TGTGCCAGCAGCTCCCCACTAGCCTCAATAGCAGAGACCCAGTACTTC
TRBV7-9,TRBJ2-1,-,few,CASSLGGAGYKQFF,TGTGCCAGCAGCTTAGGCGGGGCCGGGTATAAGCAGTTCTTC
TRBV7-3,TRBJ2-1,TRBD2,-,CASSLWASGRTDEQFF,TGTGCCAGCAGCTTATGGGCTAGCGGGAGGACCGATGAGCAGTTCTTC
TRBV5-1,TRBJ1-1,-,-,CASSSGHQDTEAFF,TGCGCCAGCAGCTCGGGACATCAGGACACTGAAGCTTTCTTT
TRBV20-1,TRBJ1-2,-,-,CSARELGGGYGYTF,TGCAGTGCTAGAGAACTAGGGGGGGGCTATGGCTACACCTTC
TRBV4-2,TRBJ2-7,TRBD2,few,CASSQVTSGYEQYF,TGTGCCAGCAGCCAAGTCACTAGCGGGTACGAGCAGTACTTC
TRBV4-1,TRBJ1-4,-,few,CASSQVPLEKLFF,TGCGCCAGCAGCCAAGTACCGTTAGAAAAACTGTTTTTT
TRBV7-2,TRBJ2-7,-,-,CASSPSGGPFEQYF,TGTGCCAGCAGCCCCTCGGGGGGCCCCTTCGAGCAGTACTTC
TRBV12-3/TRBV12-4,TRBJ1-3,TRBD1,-,CASSLARQGSGNTIYF,TGTGCCAGCAGTTTGGCACGACAGGGATCTGGAAACACCATATATTTT
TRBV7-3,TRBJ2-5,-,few,CASSLSGIYQETQYF,TGTGCCAGCAGCTTAAGCGGGATTTACCAAGAGACCCAGTACTTC
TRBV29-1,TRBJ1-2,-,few,CSVVLDGNYGYTF,TGCAGCGTTGTTTTGGACGGCAACTATGGCTACACCTTC
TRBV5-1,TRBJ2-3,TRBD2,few,CASSYTTTSGGNTDTQYF,TGCGCCAGCAGCTACACAACTACTAGCGGGGGGAACACAGATACGCAGTATTTT
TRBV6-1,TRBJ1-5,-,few,CASNPRGNQPQHF,TGTGCCAGCAATCCCAGGGGAAATCAGCCCCAGCATTTT
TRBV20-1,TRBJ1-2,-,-,CSARGGRDNYGYTF,TGCAGTGCTAGAGGGGGCAGGGACAACTATGGCTACACCTTC
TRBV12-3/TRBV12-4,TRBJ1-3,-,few,CASSLSGASGNTIYF,TGTGCCAGCAGTTTATCGGGGGCGTCTGGAAACACCATATATTTT
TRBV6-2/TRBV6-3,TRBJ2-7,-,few,CASTKGDPRSYEQYF,TGTGCCAGCACCAAGGGGGACCCCCGGAGCTACGAGCAGTACTTC
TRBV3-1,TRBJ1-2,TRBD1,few,CASSQAPEYGTDYGYTF,TGTGCCAGCAGCCAAGCTCCCGAGTACGGGACAGACTATGGCTACACCTTC
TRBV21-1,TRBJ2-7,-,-,CASTPGEQYF,TGTGCCAGCACCCCCGGCGAGCAGTACTTC
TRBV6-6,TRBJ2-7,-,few,CASSYSPVSSYEQYF,TGTGCCAGCAGTTACTCCCCGGTCAGTTCCTACGAGCAGTACTTC
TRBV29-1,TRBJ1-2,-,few,CSVERGAPRGYTF,TGCAGCGTTGAACGGGGGGCGCCCCGTGGCTACACCTTC
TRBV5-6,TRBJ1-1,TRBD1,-,CASSVDREVNTEAFF,TGTGCCAGCAGCGTAGACAGGGAGGTCAACACTGAAGCTTTCTTT
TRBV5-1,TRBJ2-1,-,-,CASSLGYSVDNEQFF,TGCGCCAGCAGCTTGGGTTACAGTGTTGACAATGAGCAGTTCTTC
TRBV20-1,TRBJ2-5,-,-,CSASAGLGMETQYF,TGCAGTGCGAGCGCGGGATTGGGCATGGAGACCCAGTACTTC
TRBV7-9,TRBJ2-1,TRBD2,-,CASSLQRESGEQFF,TGTGCCAGCAGCTTACAGCGGGAGAGCGGTGAGCAGTTCTTC
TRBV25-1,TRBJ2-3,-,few,CASSREGRTDTQYF,TGTGCCAGCAGCCGCGAGGGTCGAACAGATACGCAGTATTTT
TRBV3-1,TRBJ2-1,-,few,CASSPPGGPSYNEQFF,TGTGCCAGCAGCCCTCCCGGGGGGCCCTCCTACAATGAGCAGTTCTTC
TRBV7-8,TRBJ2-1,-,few,CASSSEVSGGNEQFF,TGTGCCAGCAGCTCAGAGGTTTCCGGCGGAAATGAGCAGTTCTTC
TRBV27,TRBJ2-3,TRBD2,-,CASSVGLAGEYF,TGTGCCAGCAGTGTAGGACTAGCGGGGGAGTATTTT
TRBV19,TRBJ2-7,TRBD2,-,CASSPSGTQGEQYF,TGTGCCAGTAGCCCGAGCGGGACTCAGGGCGAGCAGTACTTC
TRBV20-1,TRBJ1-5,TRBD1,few,CSVQPGGDRGYQPQHF,TGCAGTGTTCAACCCGGCGGAGACAGGGGGTATCAGCCCCAGCATTTT
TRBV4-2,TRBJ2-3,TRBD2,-,CASSQDKGLAGTDTQYF,TGTGCCAGCAGCCAAGATAAAGGACTAGCGGGGACAGATACGCAGTATTTT
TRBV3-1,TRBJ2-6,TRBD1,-,CASSLGQGPLSGANVLTF,TGTGCCAGCAGCCTTGGACAGGGACCTCTCTCTGGGGCCAACGTCCTGACTTTC
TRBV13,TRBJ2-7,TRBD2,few,CASSLKRGRSQYF,TGTGCCAGCAGCTTGAAGCGGGGGCGGTCACAGTACTTC
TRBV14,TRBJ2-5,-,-,CASSQGPGETQYF,TGTGCCAGCAGCCAAGGGCCGGGAGAGACCCAGTACTTC
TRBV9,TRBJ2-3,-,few,CASSRDPTMTSTDTQYF,TGTGCCAGCAGCCGTGACCCGACTATGACTAGCACAGATACGCAGTATTTT
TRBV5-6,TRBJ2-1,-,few,CASSLIGSMGNEQFF,TGTGCCAGCAGCTTGATAGGTAGTATGGGGAATGAGCAGTTCTTC
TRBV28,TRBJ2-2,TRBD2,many,CASRVAGSNTGELFF,TGTGCCAGCAGAGTAGCGGGATCGAACACCGGGGAGCTGTTTTTT